The T cell receptor (beta chain) described here comes from a study of cytomegalovirus exposure and HLA in healthy donors. The CDR3 spans 13 residues. The germline CDR1 and CDR2 sequences are MNHNS and SASEGT. Unmatched junction bases numbered 6, after V lost 8 bases and J lost 2 bases. The PCR contained 60 Vbeta and 13 Jbeta primers. Here immunoSEQ multiplex PCR was the method, and the copy in TCRdb shows in-frame clones only, minus some. The data hold about 300,000 clones, with 70% to 90% observed a single time. Material: PBMCs. The receptor was isolated from a man aged 40-49 years in good health and CMV-seropositive. The genes are TRBV6-1 and TRBJ2-7, with 7 bases that match TRBD2. The DNA for the CDR3 is TGTGCCAGCGGGAGGGCAGCTACCTACGAGCAGTACTTC. Encoded protein: CASGRAATYEQYF.